Listed below are T cell receptor beta chains from one sample, sequenced in a study of T cell responses to AZD1222 COVID-19 vaccine. Generated by immunoSEQ multiplex PCR, the TCRdb table keeps only in-frame clones and is missing some. The sample has some 150,000 clones; 85% to 95% are singletons. Source: peripheral blood, taken 28 days after the second AZD1222 dose. These TCRs come from an adult who received the AZD1222 COVID-19 vaccine. Each CDR3 is given with its conserved first and last residue. Each record gives: clone size, J gene, D gene, V gene, CDR3 protein, CDR3 DNA. A D gene is named only where the DNA matches it firmly. A row's size may be missing; if present it is once, few, many or a size class.

clone_size: NA
j_call: TRBJ1-6
d_call: TRBD1
v_call: TRBV3-1/TRBV3-2
cdr3_aa: CASSQVHRGSSPLHF
cdr3_nt: TGTGCCAGCAGCCAAGTCCACAGGGGAAGTTCACCCCTCCACTTT

clone_size: NA
j_call: TRBJ1-2
d_call: NA
v_call: TRBV6-5
cdr3_aa: CASSGGAQNRYTF
cdr3_nt: TGTGCCAGCAGCGGAGGGGCGCAAAATCGCTACACCTTC

clone_size: NA
j_call: TRBJ2-7
d_call: NA
v_call: TRBV3-1/TRBV3-2
cdr3_aa: CASSRGSYEQYF
cdr3_nt: TGTGCCAGCAGCCGAGGGAGCTACGAGCAGTACTTC

clone_size: few
j_call: TRBJ1-1
d_call: NA
v_call: TRBV6-4
cdr3_aa: CASRRTAPNTEAFF
cdr3_nt: TGTGCCAGCAGGAGGACAGCGCCGAACACTGAAGCTTTCTTT

clone_size: NA
j_call: TRBJ1-2
d_call: TRBD1
v_call: TRBV4-1
cdr3_aa: CASRPGQGGGYTF
cdr3_nt: TGCGCCAGCAGGCCGGGACAGGGAGGTGGCTACACCTTC

clone_size: NA
j_call: TRBJ1-2
d_call: NA
v_call: TRBV13
cdr3_aa: CASSLDPDSNYGYTF
cdr3_nt: TGTGCCAGCAGCTTAGACCCGGATAGCAACTATGGCTACACCTTC

clone_size: NA
j_call: TRBJ1-6
d_call: NA
v_call: TRBV6-5
cdr3_aa: CASGRSPDSPLHF
cdr3_nt: TGTGCCAGCGGGAGATCTCCGGATTCACCCCTCCACTTT

clone_size: NA
j_call: TRBJ1-1
d_call: NA
v_call: TRBV5-1
cdr3_aa: CASSLTVQGVNTEAFF
cdr3_nt: TGCGCCAGCAGCTTGACGGTCCAGGGAGTGAACACTGAAGCTTTCTTT

clone_size: NA
j_call: TRBJ1-5
d_call: NA
v_call: TRBV28
cdr3_aa: CASSLGGGNQPQHF
cdr3_nt: TGTGCCAGCAGTTTAGGGGGCGGCAATCAGCCCCAGCATTTT

clone_size: NA
j_call: TRBJ1-2
d_call: TRBD1
v_call: TRBV5-6
cdr3_aa: CASSLVTGGDYGYTF
cdr3_nt: TGTGCCAGCAGCTTGGTCACAGGGGGGGACTATGGCTACACCTTC

clone_size: NA
j_call: TRBJ1-2
d_call: NA
v_call: TRBV6-1
cdr3_aa: CASSEGAGYGYTF
cdr3_nt: TGTGCCAGCAGTGAAGGGGCAGGCTATGGCTACACCTTC

clone_size: NA
j_call: TRBJ2-7
d_call: TRBD2
v_call: TRBV7-2
cdr3_aa: CASSLGTSGFYEQYF
cdr3_nt: TGTGCCAGCAGCTTGGGGACTAGCGGCTTCTACGAGCAGTACTTC

clone_size: NA
j_call: TRBJ2-7
d_call: TRBD2
v_call: TRBV27
cdr3_aa: CASGTSGIYEQYF
cdr3_nt: TGTGCCAGCGGGACTAGCGGCATCTACGAGCAGTACTTC

clone_size: NA
j_call: TRBJ1-1
d_call: NA
v_call: TRBV7-9
cdr3_aa: CASKNRDTEAFF
cdr3_nt: TGTGCCAGCAAAAACCGAGACACTGAAGCTTTCTTT

clone_size: once
j_call: TRBJ1-1
d_call: NA
v_call: TRBV12-3/TRBV12-4
cdr3_aa: CASSFGGFTEAFF
cdr3_nt: TGTGCCAGCAGTTTCGGGGGATTCACTGAAGCTTTCTTT

clone_size: NA
j_call: TRBJ2-5
d_call: NA
v_call: TRBV9
cdr3_aa: CASSYGWGKETQYF
cdr3_nt: TGTGCCAGCAGCTACGGTTGGGGGAAAGAGACCCAGTACTTC

clone_size: NA
j_call: TRBJ1-2
d_call: TRBD1
v_call: TRBV4-1
cdr3_aa: CASSQDPPPGQGLNGYTF
cdr3_nt: TGCGCCAGCAGCCAAGATCCCCCCCCGGGACAGGGCCTCAATGGCTACACCTTC

clone_size: NA
j_call: TRBJ1-5
d_call: NA
v_call: TRBV9
cdr3_aa: CASSVGGGLQPQHF
cdr3_nt: TGTGCCAGCAGCGTGGGTGGCGGGCTTCAGCCCCAGCATTTT

clone_size: once
j_call: TRBJ1-5
d_call: NA
v_call: TRBV7-8
cdr3_aa: CASSPRWLREEDQPQHF
cdr3_nt: TGTGCCAGCAGCCCCCGATGGTTGAGGGAGGAGGATCAGCCCCAGCATTTT

clone_size: few
j_call: TRBJ2-7
d_call: NA
v_call: TRBV30
cdr3_aa: CAWSVHGYEQYF
cdr3_nt: TGTGCCTGGAGTGTACACGGCTACGAGCAGTACTTC

clone_size: once
j_call: TRBJ2-3
d_call: NA
v_call: TRBV9
cdr3_aa: CASSPTTQF
cdr3_nt: TGTGCCAGCAGTCCCACGACCCAATTT

clone_size: NA
j_call: TRBJ2-1
d_call: NA
v_call: TRBV2
cdr3_aa: CASSGGGPVNEQFF
cdr3_nt: TGTGCCAGCAGTGGAGGGGGGCCGGTCAATGAGCAGTTCTTC

clone_size: NA
j_call: TRBJ1-1
d_call: NA
v_call: TRBV6-5
cdr3_aa: CASSPSPRSTEAFF
cdr3_nt: TGTGCCAGCAGCCCCTCGCCTCGGTCCACTGAAGCTTTCTTT

clone_size: once
j_call: TRBJ2-1
d_call: TRBD1
v_call: TRBV18
cdr3_aa: CASSAQGAYYYNEQFF
cdr3_nt: TGTGCCAGCTCGGCACAGGGGGCTTATTACTACAATGAGCAGTTCTTC

clone_size: NA
j_call: TRBJ1-2
d_call: TRBD1
v_call: TRBV2
cdr3_aa: CASSGTGLGYTF
cdr3_nt: TGTGCCAGCAGTGGGACAGGCCTAGGCTACACCTTC

clone_size: NA
j_call: TRBJ2-1
d_call: TRBD2
v_call: TRBV4-2
cdr3_aa: CASSQDVWLAGGGYNEQFF
cdr3_nt: TGTGCCAGCAGCCAAGATGTATGGCTAGCGGGGGGGGGCTACAATGAGCAGTTCTTC

clone_size: NA
j_call: TRBJ1-4
d_call: NA
v_call: TRBV14
cdr3_aa: CASSPGSRTGEKLFF
cdr3_nt: TGTGCCAGCAGCCCCGGTTCGCGGACGGGGGAAAAACTGTTTTTT

clone_size: once
j_call: TRBJ1-1
d_call: NA
v_call: TRBV5-5
cdr3_aa: CASSPSTGRNTEAFF
cdr3_nt: TGTGCCAGCAGCCCATCCACAGGGAGAAACACTGAAGCTTTCTTT

clone_size: NA
j_call: TRBJ2-1
d_call: TRBD2
v_call: TRBV27
cdr3_aa: CASRPGLEIHEQFF
cdr3_nt: TGTGCCAGTAGACCGGGACTAGAGATCCATGAGCAGTTCTTC

clone_size: NA
j_call: TRBJ1-2
d_call: NA
v_call: TRBV6-5
cdr3_aa: CASSYSLSGGGGYTF
cdr3_nt: TGTGCCAGCAGTTACTCTCTTAGCGGGGGGGGAGGCTACACCTTC

clone_size: NA
j_call: TRBJ1-1
d_call: NA
v_call: TRBV29-1
cdr3_aa: CSVEESQGSEAFF
cdr3_nt: TGCAGCGTTGAAGAATCACAGGGCTCTGAAGCTTTCTTT

clone_size: NA
j_call: TRBJ1-2
d_call: TRBD1
v_call: TRBV25-1
cdr3_aa: CASSDNRGPKNGYTF
cdr3_nt: TGTGCCAGCAGTGACAACAGGGGGCCGAAGAATGGCTACACCTTC

clone_size: once
j_call: TRBJ1-4
d_call: NA
v_call: TRBV18
cdr3_aa: CASSSGPGGSIKELFF
cdr3_nt: TGTGCCAGCTCGAGCGGACCGGGTGGGTCCATTAAGGAACTGTTTTTT

clone_size: NA
j_call: TRBJ1-1
d_call: NA
v_call: TRBV19
cdr3_aa: CASSISQGGLTEAFF
cdr3_nt: TGTGCCAGTAGTATTTCTCAGGGTGGGCTAACTGAAGCTTTCTTT

clone_size: NA
j_call: TRBJ1-2
d_call: NA
v_call: TRBV11-1
cdr3_aa: CASSLGTPDYGYTF
cdr3_nt: TGTGCCAGCAGCTTGGGGACGCCTGACTATGGCTACACCTTC

clone_size: NA
j_call: TRBJ1-5
d_call: NA
v_call: TRBV6-2/TRBV6-3
cdr3_aa: CASSDSNQPQHF
cdr3_nt: TGTGCCAGCAGTGATAGCAATCAGCCCCAGCATTTT

clone_size: NA
j_call: TRBJ1-5
d_call: TRBD1
v_call: TRBV30
cdr3_aa: CAWSVDRVGNQPQHF
cdr3_nt: TGTGCCTGGAGTGTAGACAGGGTGGGCAATCAGCCCCAGCATTTT

clone_size: NA
j_call: TRBJ1-3
d_call: NA
v_call: TRBV2
cdr3_aa: CASSEIDRENTIYF
cdr3_nt: TGTGCCAGCAGTGAGATCGATAGAGAAAACACCATATATTTT

clone_size: NA
j_call: TRBJ2-5
d_call: NA
v_call: TRBV5-1
cdr3_aa: CASSLDPGGRETQYF
cdr3_nt: TGCGCCAGCAGCTTGGACCCGGGGGGCCGGGAGACCCAGTACTTC

clone_size: NA
j_call: TRBJ1-3
d_call: NA
v_call: TRBV30
cdr3_aa: CAWSGGKTTRSGNTIYF
cdr3_nt: TGTGCCTGGAGTGGAGGGAAGACCACCCGCTCTGGAAACACCATATATTTT

clone_size: NA
j_call: TRBJ1-5
d_call: NA
v_call: TRBV27
cdr3_aa: CASSLSPSSQPQHF
cdr3_nt: TGTGCCAGCAGTTTATCTCCATCTTCTCAGCCCCAGCATTTT

clone_size: NA
j_call: TRBJ2-7
d_call: NA
v_call: TRBV19
cdr3_aa: CASSGTFYEQYF
cdr3_nt: TGTGCCAGTAGCGGGACCTTCTACGAGCAGTACTTC

clone_size: NA
j_call: TRBJ1-3
d_call: NA
v_call: TRBV11-2
cdr3_aa: CASSLTPAPGDTIYF
cdr3_nt: TGTGCCAGCAGCTTAACCCCCGCTCCGGGAGACACCATATATTTT

clone_size: NA
j_call: TRBJ2-2
d_call: NA
v_call: TRBV4-1
cdr3_aa: CASSQDWPGNTGELFF
cdr3_nt: TGCGCCAGCAGCCAAGATTGGCCGGGGAACACCGGGGAGCTGTTTTTT

clone_size: NA
j_call: TRBJ2-5
d_call: TRBD1
v_call: TRBV7-9
cdr3_aa: CASSSGTGLLETQYF
cdr3_nt: TGTGCCAGCAGCTCTGGGACAGGGTTGTTAGAGACCCAGTACTTC